This record covers a single T cell receptor (beta chain). Germline V gene lookup returns CDR1 SNHLY and CDR2 FYNNEI. The CDR3 is 16 amino acids. J was trimmed by 5 bases and V by 6 bases; bases with no gene match: 6. Autoimmune disease history or systemic immunosuppression was exclusionary. The sample is drawn from a study of OX40 agonist ivuxolimab in advanced cancers. The overall study: In this trial design, patients received ivuxolimab intravenously at 0.01 to 10 mg/kg every 2 weeks. Patients were roughly 83% male with ages about 23 to 79, mean 60.

Measured with immunoSEQ multiplex PCR; TCRdb has only the in-frame clones, and not every one. The profile shows over 70,000 clones, 80% to 90% of them singletons. Sequenced material: CD4+ or CD8+ T cells sorted from blood, taken in a trial of the OX40 agonist ivuxolimab. The receptor's source is an adult with an advanced solid tumor such as melanoma, head and neck, liver or kidney cancer. The V call is TRBV2, the J call TRBJ2-5; 16 bases line up with TRBD2. The CDR3 bases are TGTGCCAGCAGACCTGGGACTAGCGGGAGGGGGGAGACCCAGTACTTC. Residues: CASRPGTSGRGETQYF.